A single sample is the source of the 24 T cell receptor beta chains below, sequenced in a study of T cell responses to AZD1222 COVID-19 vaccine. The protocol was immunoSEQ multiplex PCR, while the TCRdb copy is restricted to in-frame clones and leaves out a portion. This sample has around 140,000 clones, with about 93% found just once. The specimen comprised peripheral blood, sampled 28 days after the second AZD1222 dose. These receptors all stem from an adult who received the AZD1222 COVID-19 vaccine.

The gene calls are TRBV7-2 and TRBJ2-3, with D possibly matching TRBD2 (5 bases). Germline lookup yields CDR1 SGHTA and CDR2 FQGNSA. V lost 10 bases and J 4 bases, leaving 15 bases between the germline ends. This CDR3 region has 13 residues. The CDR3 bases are TGTGCCACCGTAGCGTCTGCAGCAGATACGCAGTATTTT. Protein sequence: CATVASAADTQYF.

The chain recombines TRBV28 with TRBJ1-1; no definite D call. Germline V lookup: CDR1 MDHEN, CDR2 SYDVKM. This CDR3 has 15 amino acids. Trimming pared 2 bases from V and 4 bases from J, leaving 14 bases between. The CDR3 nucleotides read TGTGCCAGCAGTTTAGGTCGGCATACCCCCACTGAAGCTTTCTTT. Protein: CASSLGRHTPTEAFF.

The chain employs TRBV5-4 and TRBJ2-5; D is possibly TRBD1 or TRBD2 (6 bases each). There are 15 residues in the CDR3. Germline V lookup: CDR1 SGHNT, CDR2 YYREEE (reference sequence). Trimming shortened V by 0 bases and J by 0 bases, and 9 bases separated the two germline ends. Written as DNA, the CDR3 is TGTGCCAGCAGCTTGGGGGGGGCGTACCAAGAGACCCAGTACTTC. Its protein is CASSLGGAYQETQYF.

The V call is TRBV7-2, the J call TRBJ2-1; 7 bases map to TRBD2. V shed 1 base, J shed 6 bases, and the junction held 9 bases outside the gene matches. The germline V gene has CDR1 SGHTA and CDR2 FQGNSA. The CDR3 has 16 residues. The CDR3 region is CASSLDLYGRSNEQFF. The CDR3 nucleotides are TGTGCCAGCAGCTTAGACTTGTACGGGAGGAGCAATGAGCAGTTCTTC.

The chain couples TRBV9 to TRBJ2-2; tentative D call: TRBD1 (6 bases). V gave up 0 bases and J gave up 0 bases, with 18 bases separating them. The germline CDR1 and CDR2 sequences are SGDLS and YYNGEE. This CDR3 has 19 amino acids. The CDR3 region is CASSVGLGGQLANTGELFF. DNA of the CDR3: TGTGCCAGCAGCGTAGGACTGGGTGGACAGCTCGCGAACACCGGGGAGCTGTTTTTT.

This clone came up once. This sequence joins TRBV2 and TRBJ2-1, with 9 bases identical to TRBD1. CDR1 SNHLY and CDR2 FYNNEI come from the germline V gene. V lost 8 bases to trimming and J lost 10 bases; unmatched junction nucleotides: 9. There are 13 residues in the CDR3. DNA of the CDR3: TGTGCCAGCTTCCCGGACAGGGGCCTGGAGCAGTTCTTC. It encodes CASFPDRGLEQFF.

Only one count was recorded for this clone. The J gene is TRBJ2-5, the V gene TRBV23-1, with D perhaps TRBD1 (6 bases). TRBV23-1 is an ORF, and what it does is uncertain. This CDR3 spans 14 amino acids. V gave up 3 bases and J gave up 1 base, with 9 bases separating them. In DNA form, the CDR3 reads TGCGCCAGCAGTCACCCGGACAGCCAAGAGACCCAGTACTTC. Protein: CASSHPDSQETQYF.

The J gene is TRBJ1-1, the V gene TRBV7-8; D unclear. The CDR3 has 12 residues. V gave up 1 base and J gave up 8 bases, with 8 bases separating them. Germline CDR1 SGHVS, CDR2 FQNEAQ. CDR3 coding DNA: TGTGCCAGCAGCTTAGTACGAGCAGAAGCTTTCTTT. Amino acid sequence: CASSLVRAEAFF.

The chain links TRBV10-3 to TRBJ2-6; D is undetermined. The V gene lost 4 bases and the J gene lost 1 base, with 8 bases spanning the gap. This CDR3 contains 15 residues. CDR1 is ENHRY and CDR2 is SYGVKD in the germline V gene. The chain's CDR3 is CAISVGLSGANVLTF. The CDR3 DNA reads TGTGCCATCAGTGTCGGTTTGTCTGGGGCCAACGTCCTGACTTTC.

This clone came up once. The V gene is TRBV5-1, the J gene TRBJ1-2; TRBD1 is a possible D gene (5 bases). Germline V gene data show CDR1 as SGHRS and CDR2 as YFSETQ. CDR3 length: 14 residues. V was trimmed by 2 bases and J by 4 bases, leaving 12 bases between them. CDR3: CASSFGARGYGYTF. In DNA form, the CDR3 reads TGCGCCAGCAGCTTCGGGGCTCGAGGCTATGGCTACACCTTC.

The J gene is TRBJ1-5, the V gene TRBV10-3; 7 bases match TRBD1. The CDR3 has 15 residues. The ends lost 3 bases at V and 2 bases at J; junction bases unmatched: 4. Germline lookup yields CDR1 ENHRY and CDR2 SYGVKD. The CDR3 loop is CAISDRGGRNQPQHF. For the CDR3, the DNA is TGTGCCATCAGTGATCGAGGGGGCCGCAATCAGCCCCAGCATTTT.

The CDR3 sequence: CASIASGYSYEQYF. CDR3 nucleotide sequence: TGTGCCAGTATAGCTAGCGGTTATTCCTACGAGCAGTACTTC. V is TRBV19 and J is TRBJ2-7; the match to TRBD2 covers 7 bases. The CDR3 length is 14 residues. From germline, CDR1 is LNHDA and CDR2 SQIVND (reference sequence). V was pared by 7 bases and J by 1 base, with 7 bases of the junction left unmatched.

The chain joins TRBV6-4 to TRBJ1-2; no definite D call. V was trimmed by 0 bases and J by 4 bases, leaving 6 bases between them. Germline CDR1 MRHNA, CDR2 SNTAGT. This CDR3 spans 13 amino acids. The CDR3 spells CASSDSNFYGYTF. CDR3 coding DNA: TGTGCCAGCAGTGACTCGAACTTCTATGGCTACACCTTC.

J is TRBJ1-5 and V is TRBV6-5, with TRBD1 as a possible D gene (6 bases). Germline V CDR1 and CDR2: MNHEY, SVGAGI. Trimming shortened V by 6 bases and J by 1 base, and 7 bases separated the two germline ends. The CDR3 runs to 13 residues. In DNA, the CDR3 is TGTGCCAGCAGAGGACAGAGCAATCAGCCCCAGCATTTT. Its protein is CASRGQSNQPQHF.

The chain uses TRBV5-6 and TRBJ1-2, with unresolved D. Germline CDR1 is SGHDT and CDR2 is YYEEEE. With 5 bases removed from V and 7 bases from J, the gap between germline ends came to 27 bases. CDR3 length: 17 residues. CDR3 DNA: TGTGCCAGCAGACCCCCACCGGGCACACGCCGTTGGGGTGGCTACACCTTC. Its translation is CASRPPPGTRRWGGYTF.

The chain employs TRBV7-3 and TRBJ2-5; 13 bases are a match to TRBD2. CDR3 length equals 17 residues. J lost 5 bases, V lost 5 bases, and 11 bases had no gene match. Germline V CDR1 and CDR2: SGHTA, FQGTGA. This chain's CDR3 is CASSLRTSGGAWETQYF. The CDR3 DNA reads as TGTGCCAGCAGCCTACGTACTAGCGGGGGGGCCTGGGAGACCCAGTACTTC. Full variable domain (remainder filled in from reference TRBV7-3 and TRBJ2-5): GAGVSQTPSNKVTEKGKYVELRCDPISGHTALYWYRQSLGQGPEFLIYFQGTGAADDSGLPNDRFFAVRPEGSVSTLKIQRTERGDSAVYLCASSLRTSGGAWETQYFGPGTRLLVL.

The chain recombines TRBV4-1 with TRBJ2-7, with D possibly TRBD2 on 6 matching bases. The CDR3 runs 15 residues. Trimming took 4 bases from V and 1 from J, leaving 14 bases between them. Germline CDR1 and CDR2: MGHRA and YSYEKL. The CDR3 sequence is CASSPRTGESYEQYF. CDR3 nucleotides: TGCGCCAGCAGCCCACGGACGGGAGAATCCTACGAGCAGTACTTC.

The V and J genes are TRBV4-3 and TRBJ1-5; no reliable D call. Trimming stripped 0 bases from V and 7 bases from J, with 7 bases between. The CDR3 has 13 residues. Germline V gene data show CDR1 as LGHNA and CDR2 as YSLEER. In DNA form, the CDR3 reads TGCGCCAGCAGCCAAGATGGAGGCCAGCCCCAGCATTTT. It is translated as CASSQDGGQPQHF.

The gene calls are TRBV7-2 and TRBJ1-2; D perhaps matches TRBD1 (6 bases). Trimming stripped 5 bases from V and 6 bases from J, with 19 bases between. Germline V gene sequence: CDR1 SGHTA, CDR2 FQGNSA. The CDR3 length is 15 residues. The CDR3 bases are TGTGCCAGCAGCATCACCCTCAGGGGAGGGGATGGCTACACCTTC. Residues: CASSITLRGGDGYTF.

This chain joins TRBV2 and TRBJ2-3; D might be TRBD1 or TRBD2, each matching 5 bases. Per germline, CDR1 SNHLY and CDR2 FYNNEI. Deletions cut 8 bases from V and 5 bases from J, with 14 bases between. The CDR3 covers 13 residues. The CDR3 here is CASAGTTKDTQYF. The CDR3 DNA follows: TGTGCCAGCGCCGGGACCACCAAAGATACGCAGTATTTT. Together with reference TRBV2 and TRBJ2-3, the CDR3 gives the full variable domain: EPEVTQTPSHQVTQMGQEVILRCVPISNHLYFYWYRQILGQKVEFLVSFYNNEISEKSEIFDDQFSVERPDGSNFTLKIRSTKLEDSAMYFCASAGTTKDTQYFGPGTRLTVL.

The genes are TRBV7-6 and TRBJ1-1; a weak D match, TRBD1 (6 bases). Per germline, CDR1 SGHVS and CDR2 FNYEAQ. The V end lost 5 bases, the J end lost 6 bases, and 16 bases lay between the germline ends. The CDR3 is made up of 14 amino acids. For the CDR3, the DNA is TGTGCCAGCAGCCCGCCGAACAGGGTCTCTGAAGCTTTCTTT. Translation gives CASSPPNRVSEAFF.

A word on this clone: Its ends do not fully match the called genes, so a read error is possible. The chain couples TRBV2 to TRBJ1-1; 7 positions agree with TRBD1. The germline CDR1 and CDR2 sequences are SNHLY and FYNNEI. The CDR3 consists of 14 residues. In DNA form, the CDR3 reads TGTGCCAGCAGGGGGGCCCGGACAGGCCACACAGCTGGCTTT. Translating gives CASRGARTGHTAGF.

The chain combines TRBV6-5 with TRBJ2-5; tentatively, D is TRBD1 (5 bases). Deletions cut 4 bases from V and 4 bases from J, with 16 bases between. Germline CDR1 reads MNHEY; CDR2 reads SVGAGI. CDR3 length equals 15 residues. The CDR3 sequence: CASSSKDSQGETQYF. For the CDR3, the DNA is TGTGCCAGCAGTTCTAAAGACAGTCAGGGAGAGACCCAGTACTTC.

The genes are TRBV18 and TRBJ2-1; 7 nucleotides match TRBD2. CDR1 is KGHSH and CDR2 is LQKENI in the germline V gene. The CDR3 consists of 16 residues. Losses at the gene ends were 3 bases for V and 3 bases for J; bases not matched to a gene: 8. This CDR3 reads CASSPGGVLVYNEQFF. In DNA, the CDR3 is TGTGCCAGCTCACCGGGGGGGGTTTTGGTCTACAATGAGCAGTTCTTC. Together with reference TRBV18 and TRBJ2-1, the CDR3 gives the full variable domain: NAGVMQNPRHLVRRRGQEARLRCSPMKGHSHVYWYRQLPEEGLKFMVYLQKENIIDESGMPKERFSAEFPKEGPSILRIQQVVRGDSAAYFCASSPGGVLVYNEQFFGPGTRLTVL.